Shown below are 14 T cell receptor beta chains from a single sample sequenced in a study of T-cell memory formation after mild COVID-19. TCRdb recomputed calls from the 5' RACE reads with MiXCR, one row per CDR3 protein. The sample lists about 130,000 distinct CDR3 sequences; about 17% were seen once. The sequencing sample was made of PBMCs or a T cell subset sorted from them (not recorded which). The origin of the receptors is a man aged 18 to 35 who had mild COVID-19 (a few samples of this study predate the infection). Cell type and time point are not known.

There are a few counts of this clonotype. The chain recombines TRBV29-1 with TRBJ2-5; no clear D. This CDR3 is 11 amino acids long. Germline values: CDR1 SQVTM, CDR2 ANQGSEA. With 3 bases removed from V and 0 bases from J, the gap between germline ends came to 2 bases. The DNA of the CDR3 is TGCAGCGTTGAGGACCAAGAGACCCAGTACTTC. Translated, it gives CSVEDQETQYF.

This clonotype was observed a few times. The CDR3 sequence: CASSRGGHAYEQYF. DNA of the CDR3: TGTGCCAGCAGTCGAGGGGGTCACGCCTACGAGCAGTACTTC. This rearrangement joins TRBV12-3 or TRBV12-4 to TRBJ2-7, with a weak D call TRBD1 (6 bases). The ends were cut back, 5 bases at V and 2 bases at J, with 13 bases in the middle. CDR3 length: 14 residues.

CDR3: CASRVPRDAGELFF. In nucleotides, the CDR3 is TGTGCCAGCAGGGTCCCGCGGGATGCCGGGGAGCTGTTTTTT. V gene TRBV6-6 combines with J gene TRBJ2-2; possibly TRBD2 for D (6 bases). Trimming shortened V by 6 bases and J by 6 bases, and 14 bases separated the two germline ends. The CDR3 extends over 14 amino acids. CDR1 is MNHNY, CDR2 SVGAGI, per germline (reference sequence).

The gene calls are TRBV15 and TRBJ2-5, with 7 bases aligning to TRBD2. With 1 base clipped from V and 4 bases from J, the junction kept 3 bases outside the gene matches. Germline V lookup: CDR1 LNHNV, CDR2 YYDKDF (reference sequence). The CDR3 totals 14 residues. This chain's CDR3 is CATSRVGGGETQYF. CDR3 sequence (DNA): TGTGCCACCAGCAGAGTGGGCGGGGGAGAGACCCAGTACTTC.

CDR3 loop: CASSLGTGGFREDGYTF. DNA of the CDR3: TGTGCCAGCAGCTTAGGAACAGGGGGCTTTCGAGAGGATGGCTACACCTTC. The rearrangement joins TRBV7-3 to TRBJ1-2; 9 nucleotides agree with TRBD1. The V segment lost 2 bases and the J segment 6 bases; nucleotides outside the gene matches: 13. The CDR3 runs 17 residues. CDR1 SGHTA and CDR2 FQGTGA come from the germline V gene.

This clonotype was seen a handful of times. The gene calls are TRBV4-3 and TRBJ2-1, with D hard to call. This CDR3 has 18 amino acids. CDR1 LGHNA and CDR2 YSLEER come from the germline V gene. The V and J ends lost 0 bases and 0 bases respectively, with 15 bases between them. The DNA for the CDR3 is TGCGCCAGCAGCCAAGAACCACCCACCTCTGGCTCCTACAATGAGCAGTTCTTC. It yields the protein CASSQEPPTSGSYNEQFF.

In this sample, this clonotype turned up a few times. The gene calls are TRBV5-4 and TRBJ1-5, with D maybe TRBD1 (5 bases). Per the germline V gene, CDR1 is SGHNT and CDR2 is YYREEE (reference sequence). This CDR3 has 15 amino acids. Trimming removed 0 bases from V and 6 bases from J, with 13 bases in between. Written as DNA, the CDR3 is TGTGCCAGCAGCTTGGGGGTTGGGGGGTCTCAGCCCCAGCATTTT. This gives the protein CASSLGVGGSQPQHF. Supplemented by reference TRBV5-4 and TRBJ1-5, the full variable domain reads ETGVTQSPTHLIKTRGQQVTLRCSSQSGHNTVSWYQQALGQGPQFIFQYYREEENGRGNFPPRFSGLQFPNYSSELNVNALELDDSALYLCASSLGVGGSQPQHFGDGTRLSIL.

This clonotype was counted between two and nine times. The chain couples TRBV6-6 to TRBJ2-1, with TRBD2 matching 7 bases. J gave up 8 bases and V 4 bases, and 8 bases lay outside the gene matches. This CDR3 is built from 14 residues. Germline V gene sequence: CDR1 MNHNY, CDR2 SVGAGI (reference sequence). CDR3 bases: TGTGCCAGCAGTTTAAACGGGGGGTTTGATGAGCAGTTCTTC. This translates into CASSLNGGFDEQFF.

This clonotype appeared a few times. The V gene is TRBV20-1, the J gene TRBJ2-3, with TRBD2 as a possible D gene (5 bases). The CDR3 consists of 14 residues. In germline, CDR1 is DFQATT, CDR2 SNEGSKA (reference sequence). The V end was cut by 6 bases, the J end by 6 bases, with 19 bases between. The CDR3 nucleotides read TGCAGTGCCACCCCCGCCGGGCGCGGGGATACGCAGTATTTT. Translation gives CSATPAGRGDTQYF.

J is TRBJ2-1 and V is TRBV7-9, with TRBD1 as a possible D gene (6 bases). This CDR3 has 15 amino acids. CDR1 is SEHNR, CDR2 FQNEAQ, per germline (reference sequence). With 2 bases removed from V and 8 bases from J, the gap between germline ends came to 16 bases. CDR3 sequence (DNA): TGTGCCAGCAGCTTAATGGCAGGGGCTGCGGATGAGCAGTTCTTC. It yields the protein CASSLMAGAADEQFF.

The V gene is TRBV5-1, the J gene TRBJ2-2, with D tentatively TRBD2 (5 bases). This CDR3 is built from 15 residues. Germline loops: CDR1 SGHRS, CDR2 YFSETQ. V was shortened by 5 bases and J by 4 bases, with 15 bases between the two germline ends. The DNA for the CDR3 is TGCGCCAGCAGTCCCCTCGAGGGCTCCACCGGGGAGCTGTTTTTT. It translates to CASSPLEGSTGELFF.

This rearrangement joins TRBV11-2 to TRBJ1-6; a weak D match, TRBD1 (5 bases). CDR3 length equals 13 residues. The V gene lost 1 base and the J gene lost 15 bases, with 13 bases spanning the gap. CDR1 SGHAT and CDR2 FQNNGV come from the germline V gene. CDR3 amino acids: CASSLGQGSILHF. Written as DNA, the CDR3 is TGTGCCAGCAGCTTAGGGCAGGGTTCTATCCTCCACTTT.

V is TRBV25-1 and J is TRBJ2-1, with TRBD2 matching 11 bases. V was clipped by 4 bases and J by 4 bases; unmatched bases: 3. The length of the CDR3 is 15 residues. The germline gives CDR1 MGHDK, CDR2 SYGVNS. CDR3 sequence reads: CASSGSSGGYNEQFF. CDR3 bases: TGTGCCAGCAGTGGGTCTAGCGGGGGGTACAATGAGCAGTTCTTC. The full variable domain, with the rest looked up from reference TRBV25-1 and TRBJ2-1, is EADIYQTPRYLVIGTGKKITLECSQTMGHDKMYWYQQDPGMELHLIHYSYGVNSTEKGDLSSESTVSRIRTEHFPLTLESARPSHTSQYLCASSGSSGGYNEQFFGPGTRLTVL.

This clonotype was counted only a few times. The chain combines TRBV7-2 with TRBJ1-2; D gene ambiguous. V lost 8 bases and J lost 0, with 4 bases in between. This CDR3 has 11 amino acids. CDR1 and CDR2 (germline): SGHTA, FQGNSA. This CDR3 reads CASGTNYGYTF. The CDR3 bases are TGTGCCAGCGGTACTAACTATGGCTACACCTTC.